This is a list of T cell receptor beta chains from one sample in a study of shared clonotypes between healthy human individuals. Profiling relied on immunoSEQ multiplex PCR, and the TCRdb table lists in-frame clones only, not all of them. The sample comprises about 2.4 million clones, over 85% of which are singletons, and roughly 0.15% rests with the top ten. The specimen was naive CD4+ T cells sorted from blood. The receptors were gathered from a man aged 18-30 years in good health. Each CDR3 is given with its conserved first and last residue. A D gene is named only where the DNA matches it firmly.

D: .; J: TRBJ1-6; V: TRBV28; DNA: TGTGCCAGCAGTGGACCTAATTCACCCCTCCACTTT; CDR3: CASSGPNSPLHF
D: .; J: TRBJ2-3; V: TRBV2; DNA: TGTGCCAGCAGTGAATGGCTGGGCACAGATACGCAGTATTTT; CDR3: CASSEWLGTDTQYF
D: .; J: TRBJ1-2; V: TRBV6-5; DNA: TGTGCCAGCAGGCCCCCGGGCCACTATGGCTACACCTTC; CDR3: CASRPPGHYGYTF
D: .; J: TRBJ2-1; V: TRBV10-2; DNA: TGCGCCAGCAGTGAGTCGGGCGCGGGGTACAATGAGCAGTTCTTC; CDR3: CASSESGAGYNEQFF
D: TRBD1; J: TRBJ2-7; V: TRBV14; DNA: TGTGCCAGCAGCCAGGAAGACAGGGTTCGGCTCTACGAGCAGTACTTC; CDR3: CASSQEDRVRLYEQYF
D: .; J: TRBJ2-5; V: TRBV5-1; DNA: TGCGCCAGCGGGGGAAAGGGAGAGACCCAGTACTTC; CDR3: CASGGKGETQYF
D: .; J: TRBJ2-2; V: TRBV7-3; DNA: TGTGCCAGCAGATCGCACACCGGGGAGCTGTTTTTT; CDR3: CASRSHTGELFF
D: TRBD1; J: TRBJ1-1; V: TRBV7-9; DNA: TGTGCCAGCAGCTTTCGGACAGGGGGTAACACTGAAGCTTTCTTT; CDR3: CASSFRTGGNTEAFF
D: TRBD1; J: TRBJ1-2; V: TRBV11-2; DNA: TGTGCCAGCAGCCACGATGAAAGGACAGGCCCACTAGGCTACACCTTC; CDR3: CASSHDERTGPLGYTF
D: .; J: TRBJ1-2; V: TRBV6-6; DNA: TGTGCCAGCAGTTTCAGTCAGGGGGGCTACACCTTC; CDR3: CASSFSQGGYTF
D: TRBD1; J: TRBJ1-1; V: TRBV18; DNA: TGTGCCAGCTCACGACAGGGGGCGAACACTGAAGCTTTCTTT; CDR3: CASSRQGANTEAFF
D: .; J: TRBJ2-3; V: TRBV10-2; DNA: TGCGCCAGCAGGAGGGGGGTTGGGACAGATACGCAGTATTTT; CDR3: CASRRGVGTDTQYF
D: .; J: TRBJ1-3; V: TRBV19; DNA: TGTGCCAGTAGTGCCATCGGAAACACCATATATTTT; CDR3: CASSAIGNTIYF
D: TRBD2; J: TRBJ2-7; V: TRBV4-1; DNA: TGCGCCAGCAGCCATGTCGGGACTAGCGGGAACATTAAGTACTTC; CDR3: CASSHVGTSGNIKYF
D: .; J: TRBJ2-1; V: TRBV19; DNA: TGTGCCAGCGAGGAGTGGCGTTCGGGTGAGCAGTTCTTC; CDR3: CASEEWRSGEQFF